Below, one TCR beta chain is given with its context. Its antigen is currently unknown. The data derive from a study of cytomegalovirus exposure and HLA in healthy donors. Whole-study findings and limits: Rarity characterized most TCR sequences, yet some public TCRs appeared in many donors. Reports showed the classifier diagnosing cytomegalovirus status with high specificity and sensitivity.

The PCR was carried out with 60 Vbeta primers and 13 Jbeta primers. TCRdb keeps only in-frame clones here, not all; method: immunoSEQ multiplex PCR. The sample has around 100,000 clones; 74% are singletons. Trimming took 3 bases from V and 2 from J; bases not matched to a gene: 6. This CDR3 contains 16 residues. Looked up from germline, CDR1 is SGHNT and CDR2 is YYREEE (reference sequence). The sequencing sample was made of PBMCs. The clonotype comes from a man in his forties or fifties in good health and CMV-seropositive. The rearrangement uses TRBV5-4 and TRBJ2-1; 9 nucleotides line up with TRBD1. CDR3 DNA sequence: TGTGCCAGCAGCTCTAACAGGGGGCCGGCCTACAATGAGCAGTTCTTC. It codes for CASSSNRGPAYNEQFF.